This TCR beta chain was sequenced in a study of T cells in Graves' hyperthyroidism and ophthalmopathy. Turning to this clonotype: The target antigen is unknown.

Findings of the study overall: Most expanded thyroid clonotypes above 0.001 recurred in blood.

Template material for amplifying TCR beta CDR3 regions consisted of RNA transcripts. Initially, a first-round RT-PCR of the TCR CDR3 employed the HTBI primer set. TCRdb ran MiXCR on the multiplex PCR reads and lists one entry per CDR3 protein. Of approximately 530,000 distinct CDR3 sequences in the sample, 15% to 20% are singletons; the top ten hold roughly 50%. The length of the CDR3 is 15 residues. CDR1 and CDR2 (germline): SGHTA, FQGNSA. V dropped 1 base and J dropped 2; count of bases not matched to a gene: 4. Subjects with ophthalmopathy showed a Clinical Activity Score no lower than 3, a NOSPECS grade no lower than 4, and a duration shorter than 3 months. Patients were excluded because of uncontrolled infection, other autoimmune disease, pregnancy or lactation. Orbital computed tomography, thyroid ultrasound, serum thyroxine and TRAb, and clinical symptoms together informed the diagnoses.

The chain links TRBV7-2 to TRBJ2-5, with 7 bases identical to TRBD2. Sequencing was performed on blood. The receptor comes from a man between 40 and 49 years old with Graves' ophthalmopathy. The CDR3 nucleotides read TGTGCCAGCAGCTTAGACGGGAGGACACAAGAGACCCAGTACTTC. This encodes CASSLDGRTQETQYF.